This T cell receptor (beta chain) was recorded in a study of beta chain features in type 1 diabetes (dated by TCRdb to the late 2010s). At the level of the whole study: Mean age, gender distribution, total cell number and subset yield were not different between patients and healthy donors. Across all samples, almost 110 million sorted cells were examined, and cell number per subset correlated strongly with RNA yield. The study compared TCRB repertoires of sorted circulating CD4+ T cell subsets between recently diagnosed type 1 diabetes patients and matched healthy donors. Regulatory and stem cell-like memory subsets were isolated from only 8 patients and 8 healthy donors, whereas naive and central memory subsets came from all 30 or so donors.

A single peripheral blood draw of roughly 0.11 L on average was collected from each donor into heparinised tubes. A BD FACSAria II was used to sort naive, central memory, regulatory and stem cell-like memory CD4+ T cells with a panel that included CD45RO, CCR7, CD25, CD127, CD95 and CD27. A purity above 98% was achieved for all sorted populations. PBMCs were isolated right away by Lymphoprep density gradient centrifugation and were stained directly, without culture. To minimize batch effects, samples were stained and sorted in pairs, one healthy donor with one patient per experiment. Study-wide findings and limitations: Naive, central memory and regulatory TCRB repertoires appeared more similar among patients than among healthy donors. Because cDNA was sequenced instead of genomic DNA, activated cells with high expression could be over-represented, although the groups did not differ in activation or CD3 levels. Type 1 diabetes patients showed a moderate but significant shortening of TCRB CDR3 length in all four CD4+ subsets. Only small numbers of individuals were included in the HLA sub-analyses, which left unresolved whether HLA type had any influence on TCRB rearrangement. PCR may preferentially amplify shorter templates, but because patient and control samples were amplified and corrected together, any resulting skew would affect both groups equally. Patients with type 1 diabetes made fewer insertions and deleted more nucleotides at VDJ recombination sites, implying thymic rearrangement abnormalities.

CDR1 and CDR2, per the germline V gene, are MDHEN and SYDVKM. V loses 6 bases at its end and J loses 5 bases; junction bases beyond the gene matches: 7. Spanning cysteine to phenylalanine, the CDR3 consists of 15 amino acids. Kept here is only the CDR3 DNA, which spans 45 bases and is read in frame from base 1. This clone was found a few times. No antigen is known for it. Per-nucleotide qualities are absent, and no much larger clonotype sits a single base away. The High Capacity cDNA Reverse Transcription Kit was used to reverse transcribe all of the isolated RNA, meaning that expressed TCRB transcripts were what got sequenced. Deep immunoSEQ sequencing was performed on naive, central memory and regulatory T cell samples, with an average of approximately 4 million total reads per sample. Sorted cells were lysed in RLT buffer, and RNA was extracted using DNase-treated RNeasy Micro or Mini kits according to cell number. Each cell subset was processed separately to prevent cross-contamination, with patient and healthy donor samples processed together. The immunoSEQ multiplex PCR was used to amplify TCRB sequences from cDNA, yielding 87-bp fragments that span the CDR3 region. The amplicons were sequenced using the Illumina HiSeq platform. As for the original processing: PCR bias was corrected computationally using synthetic template baselines, and reads within Hamming distance 2 were collapsed, with unmergeable singletons discarded. Reads were aligned against IMGT to assign V, D and J genes, CDR3 length and insertions or deletions at six rearrangement sites. Within each subset, clonotype counts were normalized to the number of sorted cells before true diversity and Gini coefficients were calculated with the tcR R package. The overlap coefficient, calculated on TCRB nucleotide sequences, was used to measure repertoire sharing. Out-of-frame TCRB sequences from naive cells were analyzed to stand in for the pre-selection repertoire. Here the immuneACCESS table is served through TCRdb, limited to in-frame sequences with V and J called. Missing clones are a known gap in these copies; in checked studies unresolved V genes cover under half, and the rest lacks a known reason. The DNA gave D and trimming, while V, J and clone size come from that table. Across this sample there are about 640,000 clones, with around 12% seen only once. More than 0.1% of the sample belongs to the ten largest clones.

The receptor was isolated from a man aged 25 to 40 with type 1 diabetes. Sequencing used naive CD4+ T cells from blood. The label giving this sample's cell subset or site can be read as: true naive CD4+ T cells. The chain employs TRBV28 and TRBJ2-1, with TRBD1 matching 10 junction bases. For the CDR3, the sequence is CASSERDRGHNEQFF. Read as DNA, the sequence is TGTGCCAGCAGCGAGAGGGACAGGGGCCACAATGAGCAGTTCTTC.